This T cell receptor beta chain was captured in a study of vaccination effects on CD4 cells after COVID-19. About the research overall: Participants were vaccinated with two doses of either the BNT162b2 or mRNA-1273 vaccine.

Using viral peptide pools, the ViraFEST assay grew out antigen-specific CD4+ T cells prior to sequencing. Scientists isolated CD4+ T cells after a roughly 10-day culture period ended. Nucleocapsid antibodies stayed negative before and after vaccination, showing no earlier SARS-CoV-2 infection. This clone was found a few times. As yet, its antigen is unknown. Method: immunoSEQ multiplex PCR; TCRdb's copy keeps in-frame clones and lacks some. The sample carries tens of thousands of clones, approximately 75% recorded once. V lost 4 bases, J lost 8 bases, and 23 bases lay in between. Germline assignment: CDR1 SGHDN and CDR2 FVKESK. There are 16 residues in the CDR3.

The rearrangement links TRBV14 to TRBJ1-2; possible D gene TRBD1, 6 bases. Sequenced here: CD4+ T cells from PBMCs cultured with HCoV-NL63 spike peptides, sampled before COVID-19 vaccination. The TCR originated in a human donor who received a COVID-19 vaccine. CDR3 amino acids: CASSLRPGPLQGGYTF. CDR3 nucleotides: TGTGCCAGCAGCCTCAGGCCGGGACCGCTGCAGGGGGGCTACACCTTC.